Here is one T cell receptor beta chain with its context. Its cognate antigen is unknown. These data come from a study of identical twins. Only healthy Caucasians were enrolled as donors. A single record per CDR3 protein comes from TCRdb applying MiXCR to the 5' RACE reads. The sample shows about 570,000 distinct CDR3 sequences, 9% to 10% of them seen only once. Findings and limits, study-wide: Out-of-frame alpha sequences shared by twins were enriched for low generation probability. Partly confounded zero-insertion analyses could result from invariant MAIT and iNKT cells.

The CDR3 totals 17 residues. In germline, CDR1 is MDHEN, CDR2 SYDVKM. V was clipped by 7 bases and J by 7 bases; unmatched bases: 16. This sample also appeared in a second study, on yellow fever vaccine responses in identical twins.

Sequenced sample: PBMCs. The chain uses TRBV28 and TRBJ2-1; 10 bases agree with TRBD2. The TCR originated in a woman aged 18-29 years in good health. CDR3 bases: TGTGCCAGCAATGTAGTGGTTCTAGCGGGAGTATCTAATGAGCAGTTCTTC. This gives the protein CASNVVVLAGVSNEQFF.